What follows is one T cell receptor beta chain and its context. Source study methods: How many nucleated cells were present was estimated from reference gene primer amplification. Libraries were prepared by immunoSEQ multiplex PCR; TCRdb keeps only in-frame clonotypes and omits some of them. V, J and clone size derive from that table, while D and trimming were established from the DNA sequence. There are about 220,000 clones in the sample; approximately 83% occur only once, and more than 2.5% lies in the top ten. This record belongs to a study of blood T cell repertoires in COVID-19. In the study overall: The United States, Italy and Spain were the sources of the acute and convalescent COVID-19 samples.

The CDR3 is 15 amino acids. Trimming cost V 6 bases and J 4 bases; bases outside gene matches: 8. CDR1 and CDR2 (germline): LNHDA, SQIVND (reference sequence). Source material: peripheral blood. This chain connects TRBV19 to TRBJ1-4; 7 bases map to TRBD1. This receptor was identified in a woman in her 30s who had recovered from COVID-19. CDR3 coding DNA: TGTGCCAGTAGCCACCCCAGGGGGGTTAATGAAAAACTGTTTTTT. Its translation is CASSHPRGVNEKLFF.